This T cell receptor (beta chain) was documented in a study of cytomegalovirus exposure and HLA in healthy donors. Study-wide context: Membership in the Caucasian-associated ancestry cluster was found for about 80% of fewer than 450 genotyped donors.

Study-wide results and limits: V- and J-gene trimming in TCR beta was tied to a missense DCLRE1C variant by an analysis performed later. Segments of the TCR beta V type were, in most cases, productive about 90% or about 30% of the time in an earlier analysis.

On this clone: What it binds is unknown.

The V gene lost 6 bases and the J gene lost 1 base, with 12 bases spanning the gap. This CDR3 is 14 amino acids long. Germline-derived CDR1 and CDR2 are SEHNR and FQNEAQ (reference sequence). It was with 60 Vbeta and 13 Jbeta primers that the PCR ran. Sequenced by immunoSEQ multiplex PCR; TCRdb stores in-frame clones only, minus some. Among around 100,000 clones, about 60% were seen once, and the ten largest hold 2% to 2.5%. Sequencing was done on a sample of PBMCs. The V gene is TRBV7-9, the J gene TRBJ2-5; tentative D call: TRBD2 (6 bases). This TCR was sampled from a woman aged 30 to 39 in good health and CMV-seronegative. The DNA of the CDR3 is TGTGCCAGCAGTCACGGCGGGGTCCAAGAGACCCAGTACTTC. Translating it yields CASSHGGVQETQYF.